This is a list of T cell receptor beta chains from one sample in a study of T cell repertoires in cytomegalovirus infection. Using its own MiXCR run on the reads, TCRdb lists one record per CDR3 protein. Among approximately 700,000 distinct CDR3 sequences listed, roughly a third were seen once. Sequences were obtained from PBMCs. These receptor sequences come from a human donor in good health (CMV status not recorded). Some clones in this sample may be carry-over from other donors' samples. Both conserved end residues are part of each CDR3. The order of the fields is CDR3 DNA, CDR3 protein, D gene, J gene, V gene, clone size. A D gene is named only where the DNA matches it firmly. Clone size is shown for a subset of rows, as once, few, many or a class of expanded clone.

CDR3nt: TGTGCCAGCAGTTACTCACCTAGCGGGTACGAGCAGTACTTC
CDR3aa: CASSYSPSGYEQYF
d_gene: TRBD2
j_gene: TRBJ2-7
v_gene: TRBV6-2/TRBV6-3
abundance: .

CDR3nt: TGCAGCGTTGATTGGGCCACTGGCGAGCAGTACTTC
CDR3aa: CSVDWATGEQYF
d_gene: .
j_gene: TRBJ2-7
v_gene: TRBV29-1
abundance: few

CDR3nt: TGTGCCAGCAGGACGGACCACAATGAGCAGTTCTTC
CDR3aa: CASRTDHNEQFF
d_gene: .
j_gene: TRBJ2-1
v_gene: TRBV7-2
abundance: few

CDR3nt: TGTGCCAGCAGTTACTCGAGTTCTAGCAGATCCTACGAGCAGTACTTC
CDR3aa: CASSYSSSSRSYEQYF
d_gene: .
j_gene: TRBJ2-7
v_gene: TRBV6-2/TRBV6-3
abundance: .

CDR3nt: TGCAGTGCTAGAAAAGCGGGGGGGACTTACGAGCAGTACTTC
CDR3aa: CSARKAGGTYEQYF
d_gene: TRBD2
j_gene: TRBJ2-7
v_gene: TRBV20-1
abundance: once

CDR3nt: TGTGCCAGCAGTTACACCCCCACAGTGAACACTGAAGCTTTCTTT
CDR3aa: CASSYTPTVNTEAFF
d_gene: .
j_gene: TRBJ1-1
v_gene: TRBV6-2/TRBV6-3
abundance: few

CDR3nt: TGTGCCATCGAAGGGGACAGGGGGAACACTGAAGCTTTCTTT
CDR3aa: CAIEGDRGNTEAFF
d_gene: TRBD1
j_gene: TRBJ1-1
v_gene: TRBV10-3
abundance: few

CDR3nt: TGTGCCAGCACCCCCTCTACAGTGAACACTGAAGCTTTCTTT
CDR3aa: CASTPSTVNTEAFF
d_gene: .
j_gene: TRBJ1-1
v_gene: TRBV7-8
abundance: many

CDR3nt: TGTGCCAGCAGGACTCCAGGGTCATCCTACAATGAGCAGTTCTTC
CDR3aa: CASRTPGSSYNEQFF
d_gene: .
j_gene: TRBJ2-1
v_gene: TRBV28
abundance: .

CDR3nt: TGTGCCAGCAGTCAATCAGGGTTCTACGAGCAGTACTTC
CDR3aa: CASSQSGFYEQYF
d_gene: .
j_gene: TRBJ2-7
v_gene: TRBV25-1
abundance: .

CDR3nt: TGTGCCAGCAGCTTGTCCCCGGGACTGCTGAATGAGCAGTTCTTC
CDR3aa: CASSLSPGLLNEQFF
d_gene: .
j_gene: TRBJ2-1
v_gene: TRBV5-6
abundance: .

CDR3nt: TGTGCCAGCAGTTTATTGACAGGGTCGCTCGAGACCCAGTACTTC
CDR3aa: CASSLLTGSLETQYF
d_gene: TRBD1
j_gene: TRBJ2-5
v_gene: TRBV28
abundance: .

CDR3nt: TGTGCCAGCAGTTCCCCTCAGGGATACGGCAAAAACATTCAGTACTTC
CDR3aa: CASSSPQGYGKNIQYF
d_gene: .
j_gene: TRBJ2-4
v_gene: TRBV6-5
abundance: few

CDR3nt: TGTGCCAGCAGCTGGGAAGGGGGTGAGAACACCGGGGAGCTGTTTTTT
CDR3aa: CASSWEGGENTGELFF
d_gene: .
j_gene: TRBJ2-2
v_gene: TRBV5-6
abundance: .

CDR3nt: TGTGCCAGCAGCCATTGGGACAGGGGGCTATTAACTGAAGCTTTCTTT
CDR3aa: CASSHWDRGLLTEAFF
d_gene: TRBD1
j_gene: TRBJ1-1
v_gene: TRBV14
abundance: few

CDR3nt: TGTGCCAGCAGCCCGGAGAGGGGCGGGGATGAGCAGTTCTTC
CDR3aa: CASSPERGGDEQFF
d_gene: .
j_gene: TRBJ2-1
v_gene: TRBV3-1
abundance: .

CDR3nt: TGTGCCAGCAGCTTGGGACAGGGGGAGTATGGCTACACCTTC
CDR3aa: CASSLGQGEYGYTF
d_gene: TRBD1
j_gene: TRBJ1-2
v_gene: TRBV5-6
abundance: few